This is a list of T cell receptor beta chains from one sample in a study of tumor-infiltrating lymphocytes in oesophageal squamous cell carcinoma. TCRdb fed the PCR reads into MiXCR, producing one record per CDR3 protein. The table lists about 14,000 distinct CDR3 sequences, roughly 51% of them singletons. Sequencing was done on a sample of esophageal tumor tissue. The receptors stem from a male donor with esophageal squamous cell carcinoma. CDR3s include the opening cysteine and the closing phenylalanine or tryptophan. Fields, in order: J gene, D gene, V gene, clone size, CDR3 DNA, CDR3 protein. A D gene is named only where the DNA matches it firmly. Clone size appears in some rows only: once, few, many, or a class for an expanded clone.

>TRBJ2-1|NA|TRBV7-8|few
TGTGCCAGCAGCTTAGAGTCGGCTTCCTACAATGAGCAGTTCTTC
CASSLESASYNEQFF
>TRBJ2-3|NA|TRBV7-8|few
TGTGCCAGCAGCTTTCCCGGGAGAGCCCCAGATACGCAGTATTTT
CASSFPGRAPDTQYF
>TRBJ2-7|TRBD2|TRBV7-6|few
TGTGCCAGCAGTAATGCAGCGGGAGGCTACGAGCAGTACTTC
CASSNAAGGYEQYF
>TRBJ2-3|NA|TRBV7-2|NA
TGTGCCAGCAGCTTAGTGGGGACGAGCACAGATACGCAGTATTTT
CASSLVGTSTDTQYF
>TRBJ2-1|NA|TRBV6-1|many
TGTGCCAGCAGTTTGGATGGGGGGAGGTACAATGAGCAGTTCTTC
CASSLDGGRYNEQFF
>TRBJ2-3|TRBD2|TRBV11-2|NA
TGTGCCAGCAGCTTAACTAGCGGGATTGCAGATACGCAGTATTTT
CASSLTSGIADTQYF
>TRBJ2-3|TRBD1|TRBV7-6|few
TGTGCCAGCAGCTTAGTTGTCAGGGGGGATACGCAGTATTTT
CASSLVVRGDTQYF
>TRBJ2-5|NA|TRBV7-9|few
TGTGCCAGCAGCTCAGGCCCGAGAAAACAAGAGACCCAGTACTTC
CASSSGPRKQETQYF
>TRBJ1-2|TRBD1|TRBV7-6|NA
TGTGCCAGCAGCTTCCCGGGACAGGTTTATGGCTACACCTTC
CASSFPGQVYGYTF
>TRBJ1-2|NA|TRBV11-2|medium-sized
TGTGCCAGCAGCCCACAGGGACGCGGCTACACCTTC
CASSPQGRGYTF
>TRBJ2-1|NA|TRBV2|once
TGTGCCAGCAGACCGGGACTTAACAATGAGCAGTTCTTC
CASRPGLNNEQFF
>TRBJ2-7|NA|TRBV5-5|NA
TGTGCCAGCAGCTCACCATTACAGGGCTACGAGCAGTACTTC
CASSSPLQGYEQYF
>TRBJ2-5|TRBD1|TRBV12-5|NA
TGTGCTAGTGGCCGTTTTCAGGGGGACCAAGAGACCCAGTACTTC
CASGRFQGDQETQYF
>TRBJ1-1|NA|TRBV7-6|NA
TGTGCCAGCAGCTTAAGTCAGAACACTGAAGCTTTCTTT
CASSLSQNTEAFF
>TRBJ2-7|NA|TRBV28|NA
TGTGCCTCAAAGTGGAGAGGGGCCAGCTCCTACGAGCAGTACTTC
CASKWRGASSYEQYF
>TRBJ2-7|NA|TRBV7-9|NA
TGTGCCAGCAGCTCCGATCTAGGACCCCCCTACGAGCAGTACTTC
CASSSDLGPPYEQYF
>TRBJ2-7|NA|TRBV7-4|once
TGTGCCAGCAGCTTAGGTTACAGGGGAGGATGGGATGAGCAGTACTTC
CASSLGYRGGWDEQYF
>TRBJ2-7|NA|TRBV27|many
TGTGCCAGCAGTTTAACGGGCAGTGCACACGAGCAGTACTTC
CASSLTGSAHEQYF
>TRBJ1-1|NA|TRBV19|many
TGTGCCAGTAGAACCGGATTGAACACTGAAGCTTTCTTT
CASRTGLNTEAFF
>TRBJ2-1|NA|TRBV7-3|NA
TGTGCCAGCAGCTTAGGAGATAGTTTAGGGCAGTTCTTC
CASSLGDSLGQFF
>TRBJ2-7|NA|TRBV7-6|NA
TGTGCCAGCAGCTTAAGCTGGAGGAGCTCCTACGAGCAGTACTTC
CASSLSWRSSYEQYF
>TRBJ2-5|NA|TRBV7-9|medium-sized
TGTGCCAGCAGCTTAGTAATGAGTGCTTGGGGCTCTGACCAAGAGACCCAGTACTTC
CASSLVMSAWGSDQETQYF
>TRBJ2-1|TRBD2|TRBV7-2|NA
TGTGCCAGCAGCTTAGGCGGTAGCGGGAGGGTTCAAGAGACCCAGTTCTTC
CASSLGGSGRVQETQFF
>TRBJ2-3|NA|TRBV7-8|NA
TGTGCCAGCAGCCGCGCTCGTGATACGCAGTATTTT
CASSRARDTQYF